A single T cell receptor beta chain is shown here with its context. No antigen is known for it. It may be a read error: a sequence one base away is much more abundant. Time point defined: sample taken at primary tumor resection. The cohort: around 77 early-stage, untreated non-small cell lung cancer patients. TCRs were sequenced from unsorted whole RNA of tumor, nontumor lung or PBMC. TCRdb called the 5' RACE reads again in MiXCR, with one record for every CDR3 protein. This sample has around 100,000 distinct CDR3 sequences, with approximately 4.4% found just once. This entry belongs to a study of spatial heterogeneity in lung cancer. Study findings and constraints: Alpha chain coverage of tumor T cells was estimated at around 7%, and beta chain coverage at about 13%. Counts of expanded alpha and beta TCRs within tumors tracked the tumor nonsynonymous mutation count.

Per the germline V gene, CDR1 is SGHAT and CDR2 is FQNNGV. This CDR3 has 12 amino acids. This receptor was obtained from a male donor with early-stage non-small cell lung cancer. The source material was lung tumor tissue, sampled at surgery. This chain joins TRBV11-2 and TRBJ2-7; D not certain. CDR3: CACSLSGERQYF. In DNA form, the CDR3 reads TGTGCCTGCAGCTTGTCTGGTGAGAGGCAGTACTTC.